This T cell receptor beta chain was captured by sequencing in a study of blood T cells in healthy people across ages. Turning to the study itself: Template switching recovered approximately one barcoded beta molecule for every two T cells.

CDR3 length equals 13 residues. V dropped 1 base and J dropped 10 bases, with 11 bases sitting between them. Germline values: CDR1 SNHLY, CDR2 FYNNEI. Primers used in a second PCR of about 6 to 11 cycles were a sample-barcoded 5' primer and a J-beta primer mix. No fewer than 2.5 million CDR3-containing paired-end reads came from each sample. TCRdb itself ran the 5' RACE reads through MiXCR, one entry per CDR3 protein. The sample yields 1.4 million or so distinct CDR3 sequences, 35% to 45% seen once. The study drew donors from healthy Caucasian individuals in Russia aged roughly 6 to 90. Collection of around 10 milliliters of peripheral blood was performed for each donor.

V and J are TRBV2 and TRBJ2-1; D may be TRBD2 (5 bases). The receptor was derived from a young woman in good health. The source material was blood. The CDR3 sequence is CASSEVLSGEQFF. The CDR3 bases are TGTGCCAGCAGTGAAGTTCTTTCGGGAGAGCAGTTCTTC.